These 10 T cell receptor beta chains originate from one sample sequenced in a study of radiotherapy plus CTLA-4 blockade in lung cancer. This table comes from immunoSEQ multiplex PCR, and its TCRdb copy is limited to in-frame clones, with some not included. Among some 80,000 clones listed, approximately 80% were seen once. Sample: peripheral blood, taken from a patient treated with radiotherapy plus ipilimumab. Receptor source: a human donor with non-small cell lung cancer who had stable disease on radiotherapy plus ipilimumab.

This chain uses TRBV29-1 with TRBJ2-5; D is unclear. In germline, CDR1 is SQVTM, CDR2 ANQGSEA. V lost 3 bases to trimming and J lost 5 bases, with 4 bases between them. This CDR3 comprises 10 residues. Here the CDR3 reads CSVEAETQYF. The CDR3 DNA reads TGCAGCGTTGAGGCGGAGACCCAGTACTTC.

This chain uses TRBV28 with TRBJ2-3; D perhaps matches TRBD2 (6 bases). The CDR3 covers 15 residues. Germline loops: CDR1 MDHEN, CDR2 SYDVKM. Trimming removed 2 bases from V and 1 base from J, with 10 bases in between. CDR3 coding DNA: TGTGCCAGCAGTTTAAATAGCGGAGGCACAGATACGCAGTATTTT. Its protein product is CASSLNSGGTDTQYF.

In nucleotides, the CDR3 is TGCGCCAGCAGTGAGTCGTCGGGCGAGCAGTACTTC. Translation: CASSESSGEQYF. This chain links TRBV10-1 with TRBJ2-7, with D unclear. The ends were cut back, 0 bases at V and 6 bases at J, with 6 bases in the middle. Germline lookup yields CDR1 WNHNN and CDR2 SYGVQD (reference sequence). The CDR3 is 12 residues long.

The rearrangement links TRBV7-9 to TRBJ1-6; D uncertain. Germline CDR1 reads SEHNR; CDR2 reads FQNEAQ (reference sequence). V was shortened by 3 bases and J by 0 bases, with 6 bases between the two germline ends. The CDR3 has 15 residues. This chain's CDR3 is CASSLHSSYNSPLHF. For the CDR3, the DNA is TGTGCCAGCAGCTTGCATTCCTCCTATAATTCACCCCTCCACTTT.

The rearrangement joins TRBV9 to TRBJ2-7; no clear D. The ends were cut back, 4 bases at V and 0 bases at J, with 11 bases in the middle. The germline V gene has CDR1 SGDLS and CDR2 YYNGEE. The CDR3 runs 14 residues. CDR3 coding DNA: TGTGCCAGCAGCTTTCGCTCCAGCTCCTACGAGCAGTACTTC. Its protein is CASSFRSSSYEQYF.

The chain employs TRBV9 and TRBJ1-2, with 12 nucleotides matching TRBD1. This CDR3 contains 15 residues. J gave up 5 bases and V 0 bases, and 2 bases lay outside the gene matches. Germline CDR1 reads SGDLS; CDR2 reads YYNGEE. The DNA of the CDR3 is TGTGCCAGCAGCGTAGGGGACAGGGGGCGTTATGGCTACACCTTC. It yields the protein CASSVGDRGRYGYTF.

The CDR3 nucleotides read TGTGCCAGCAGCTCTAGGGGGACAGGGATGGGGTGGACTGAAGCTTTCTTT. Translated: CASSSRGTGMGWTEAFF. The rearrangement uses TRBV5-5 and TRBJ1-1; 9 nucleotides agree with TRBD1. The germline CDR1 and CDR2 sequences are SGHKS and YYEKEE (reference sequence). Losses at the gene ends were 3 bases for V and 5 bases for J; bases not matched to a gene: 14. This CDR3 has 17 residues.

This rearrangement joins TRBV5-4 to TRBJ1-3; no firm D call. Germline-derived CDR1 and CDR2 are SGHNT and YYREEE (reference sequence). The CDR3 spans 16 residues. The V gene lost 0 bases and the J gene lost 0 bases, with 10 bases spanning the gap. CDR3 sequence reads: CASSLGQKPSGNTIYF. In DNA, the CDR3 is TGTGCCAGCAGCTTGGGGCAGAAACCCTCTGGAAACACCATATATTTT.

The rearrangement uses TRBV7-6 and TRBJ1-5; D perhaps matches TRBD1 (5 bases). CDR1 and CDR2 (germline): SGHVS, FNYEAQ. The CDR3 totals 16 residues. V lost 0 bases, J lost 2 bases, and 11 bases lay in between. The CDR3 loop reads CASSLAGVSGNQPQHF. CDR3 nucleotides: TGTGCCAGCAGCTTAGCGGGGGTTTCTGGCAATCAGCCCCAGCATTTT.

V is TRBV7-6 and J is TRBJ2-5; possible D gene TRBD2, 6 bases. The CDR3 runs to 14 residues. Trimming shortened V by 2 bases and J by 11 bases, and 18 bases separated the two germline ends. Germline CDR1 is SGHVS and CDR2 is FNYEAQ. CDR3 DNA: TGTGCCAGCAGCTTAACGGGACTCCCTAAGGAGCAGTACTTC. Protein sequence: CASSLTGLPKEQYF.